These 8 T cell receptor beta chains were sequenced from one sample in a study of blood T cell repertoires in COVID-19. Generated by immunoSEQ multiplex PCR, the TCRdb table keeps only in-frame clones and is missing some. The sample lists some 61,000 clones; around 86% were seen once. Sequencing was carried out using peripheral blood. These receptors all stem from a man aged 25 to 40 with acute or convalescent COVID-19.

The DNA of the CDR3 is TGTGCCAGCAGCTTGCTTGCAACTAATGAAAAACTGTTTTTT. Amino acids: CASSLLATNEKLFF. The rearrangement joins TRBV5-4 to TRBJ1-4; no reliable D call. The V end lost 1 base, the J end lost 0 bases, and 4 bases lay between the germline ends. Per germline, CDR1 SGHNT and CDR2 YYREEE (reference sequence). The CDR3 sequence is 14 residues long.

This chain uses TRBV3-1 (or the pseudogene TRBV3-2) with TRBJ2-7, with 10 bases that match TRBD2. In germline, CDR1 is LGHDT, CDR2 YNNKEL (reference sequence). Germline trimming cut 2 bases from V and 0 bases from J; bases unmatched to any gene: 4. The CDR3 is made up of 16 amino acids. CDR3: CASSQPGLATSYEQYF. In DNA form, the CDR3 reads TGTGCCAGCAGCCAACCGGGACTAGCGACCTCCTACGAGCAGTACTTC.

The gene calls are TRBV5-4 and TRBJ2-7, with 7 bases lining up with TRBD1. Germline lookup yields CDR1 SGHNT and CDR2 YYREEE (reference sequence). Germline trimming cut 4 bases from V and 3 bases from J; bases unmatched to any gene: 7. The CDR3 spans 14 residues. The CDR3 here is CASSPGQSLYEQYF. In DNA, the CDR3 is TGTGCCAGCAGCCCGGGACAGTCTCTCTACGAGCAGTACTTC.

The rearrangement links TRBV11-2 to TRBJ2-3; 11 nucleotides match TRBD2. The CDR3 is 16 residues long. The junction had 6 bases not matched to a gene; V was cut back by 5 bases and J by 2 bases. Germline V gene data show CDR1 as SGHAT and CDR2 as FQNNGV. DNA for the CDR3: TGTGCCAGCAGCCCAGGGACTAGCGGAAACACAGATACGCAGTATTTT. Its protein product is CASSPGTSGNTDTQYF.

This clone turned up a few times. The chain employs TRBV7-9 and TRBJ2-7; D is possibly TRBD1 (5 bases). Per germline, CDR1 SEHNR and CDR2 FQNEAQ (reference sequence). V lost 5 bases, J lost 4 bases, and 9 bases lay in between. The length of the CDR3 is 12 residues. The chain's CDR3 is CASSPRQYEQYF. The CDR3 DNA reads TGTGCCAGCAGCCCGAGACAGTACGAGCAGTACTTC.

V gene TRBV5-8 combines with J gene TRBJ2-1; TRBD2 matches 9 bases. The ends lost 0 bases at V and 3 bases at J; junction bases unmatched: 1. The CDR3 loop spans 15 amino acids. Per the germline V gene, CDR1 is SGHTS and CDR2 is YDEGEE. CDR3: CASSLGLADYNEQFF. The CDR3 DNA reads TGTGCCAGCAGCTTGGGACTAGCGGACTACAATGAGCAGTTCTTC.

The rearrangement uses TRBV28 and TRBJ2-3; TRBD2 matches at 8 bases. This CDR3 has 18 residues. V shed 3 bases, J shed 3 bases, and the junction held 14 bases outside the gene matches. From germline, CDR1 is MDHEN and CDR2 SYDVKM. The CDR3 region has the DNA TGTGCCAGCAGTTTCTCACCGGGACTAGGCAGCCTTACAGATACGCAGTATTTT. This translates into CASSFSPGLGSLTDTQYF.

The genes are TRBV6-6 and TRBJ1-2, with TRBD1 matching 12 bases. The V gene's germline CDR1 is MNHNY and CDR2 SVGAGI (reference sequence). V lost 6 bases, J lost 8 bases, and 4 bases stayed unmatched. This CDR3 has 13 residues. CDR3 coding DNA: TGTGCCAGCAGACACGGGACAGGGGGCGGCTACACCTTC. This codes for CASRHGTGGGYTF.